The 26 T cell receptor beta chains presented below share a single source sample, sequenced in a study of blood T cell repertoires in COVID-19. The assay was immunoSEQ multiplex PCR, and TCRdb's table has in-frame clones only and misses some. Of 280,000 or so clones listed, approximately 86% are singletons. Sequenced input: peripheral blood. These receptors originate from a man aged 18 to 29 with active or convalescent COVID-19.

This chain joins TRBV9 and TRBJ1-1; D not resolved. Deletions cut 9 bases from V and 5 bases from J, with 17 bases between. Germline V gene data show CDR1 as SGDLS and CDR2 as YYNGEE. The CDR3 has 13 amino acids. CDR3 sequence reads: CANTGRRRTEAFF. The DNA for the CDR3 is TGTGCCAACACGGGCAGGAGGAGGACTGAAGCTTTCTTT.

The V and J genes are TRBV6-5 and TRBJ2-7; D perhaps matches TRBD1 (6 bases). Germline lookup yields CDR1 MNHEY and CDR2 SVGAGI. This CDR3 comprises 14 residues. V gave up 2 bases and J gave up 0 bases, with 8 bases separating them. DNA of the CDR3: TGTGCCAGCAGTTACGGACAGAGCTCCTACGAGCAGTACTTC. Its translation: CASSYGQSSYEQYF.

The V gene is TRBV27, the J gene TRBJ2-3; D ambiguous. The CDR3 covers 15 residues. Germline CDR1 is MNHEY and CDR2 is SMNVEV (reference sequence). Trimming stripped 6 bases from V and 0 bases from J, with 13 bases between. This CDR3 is CASRGWATSTDTQYF. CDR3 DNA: TGTGCCAGCAGGGGCTGGGCCACTAGCACAGATACGCAGTATTTT.

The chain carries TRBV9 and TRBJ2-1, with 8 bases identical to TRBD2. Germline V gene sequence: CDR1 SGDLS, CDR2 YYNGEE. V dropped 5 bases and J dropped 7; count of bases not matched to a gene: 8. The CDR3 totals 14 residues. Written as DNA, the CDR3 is TGTGCCAGCAGTACGAGCGGGGGTGCTAATGAGCAGTTCTTC. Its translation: CASSTSGGANEQFF.

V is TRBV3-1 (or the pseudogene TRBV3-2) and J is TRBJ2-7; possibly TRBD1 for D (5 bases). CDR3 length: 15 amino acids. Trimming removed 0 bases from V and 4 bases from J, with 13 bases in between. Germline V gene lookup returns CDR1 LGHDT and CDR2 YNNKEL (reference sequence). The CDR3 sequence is CASSQDRLPGYEQYF. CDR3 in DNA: TGTGCCAGCAGCCAAGATCGTCTCCCAGGGTACGAGCAGTACTTC.

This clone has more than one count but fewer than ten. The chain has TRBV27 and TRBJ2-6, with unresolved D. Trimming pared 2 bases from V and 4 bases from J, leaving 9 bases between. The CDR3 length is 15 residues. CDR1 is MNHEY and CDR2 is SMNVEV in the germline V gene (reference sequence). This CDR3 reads CASSLRQLGANVLTF. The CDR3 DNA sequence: TGTGCCAGCAGTTTAAGGCAACTAGGGGCCAACGTCCTGACTTTC.

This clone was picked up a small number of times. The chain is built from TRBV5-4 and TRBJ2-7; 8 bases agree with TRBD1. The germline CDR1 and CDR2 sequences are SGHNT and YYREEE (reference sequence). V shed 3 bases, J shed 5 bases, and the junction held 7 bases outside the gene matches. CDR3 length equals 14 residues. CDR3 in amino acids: CASSSEDRVHEQYF. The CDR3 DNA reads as TGTGCCAGCAGCTCAGAGGACAGGGTACACGAGCAGTACTTC.

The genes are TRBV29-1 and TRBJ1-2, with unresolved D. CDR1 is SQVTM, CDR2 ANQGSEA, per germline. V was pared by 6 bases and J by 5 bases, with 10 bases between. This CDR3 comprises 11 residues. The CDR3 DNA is TGCAGCGTGTCGCTTACATATGGCTACACCTTC. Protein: CSVSLTYGYTF.

The CDR3 coding sequence is TGTGCCAGTAGTCCAGCCGTACAGGGGGGCGAGCAGTACTTC. As protein: CASSPAVQGGEQYF. The chain carries TRBV19 and TRBJ2-7; 8 bases match TRBD1. This CDR3 region has 14 residues. V lost 5 bases, J lost 6 bases, and 9 bases stayed unmatched. Germline CDR1 is LNHDA and CDR2 is SQIVND (reference sequence).

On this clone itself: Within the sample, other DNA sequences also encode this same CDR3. The CDR3 coding sequence is TGTGCCAGCAGTGCCATATCGGGACAGGGGAACTATGGCTACACCTTC. It translates to CASSAISGQGNYGYTF. The rearrangement joins TRBV6-1 to TRBJ1-2, with 10 bases fitting TRBD1. The CDR3 runs 16 residues. V lost 4 bases and J lost 2; bases outside the gene matches: 7. Germline CDR1 MNHNS, CDR2 SASEGT.

Here the CDR3 reads CASNKGQKNSPLHF. The DNA for the CDR3 is TGTGCCAGCAATAAGGGACAGAAAAATTCACCCCTCCACTTT. The chain is built from TRBV2 and TRBJ1-6; TRBD1 agrees at 7 bases. The junction had 7 bases not matched to a gene; V was cut back by 7 bases and J by 7 bases. The CDR3 extends over 14 amino acids. The germline V gene has CDR1 SNHLY and CDR2 FYNNEI.

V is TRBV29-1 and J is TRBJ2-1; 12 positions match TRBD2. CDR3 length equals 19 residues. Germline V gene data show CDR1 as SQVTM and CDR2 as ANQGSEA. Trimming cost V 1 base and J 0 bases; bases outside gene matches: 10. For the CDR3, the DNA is TGCAGCGTTGAAGGCCCTAGCGGGGGGGAGGAGAGCTCCTACAATGAGCAGTTCTTC. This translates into CSVEGPSGGEESSYNEQFF.

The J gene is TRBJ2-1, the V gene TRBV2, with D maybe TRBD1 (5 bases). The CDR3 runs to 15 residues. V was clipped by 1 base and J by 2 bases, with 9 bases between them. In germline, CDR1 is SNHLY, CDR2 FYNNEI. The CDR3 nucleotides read TGTGCCAGCAGTGAAGGCAGGGTCCCCTACAATGAGCAGTTCTTC. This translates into CASSEGRVPYNEQFF.

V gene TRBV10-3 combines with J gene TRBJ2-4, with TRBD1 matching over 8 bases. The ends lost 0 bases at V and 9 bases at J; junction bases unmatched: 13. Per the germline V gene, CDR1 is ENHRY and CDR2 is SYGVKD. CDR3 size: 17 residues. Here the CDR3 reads CAISESGQGAVRGIQYF. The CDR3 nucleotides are TGTGCCATCAGTGAGTCGGGTCAGGGGGCCGTTCGGGGCATTCAGTACTTC.

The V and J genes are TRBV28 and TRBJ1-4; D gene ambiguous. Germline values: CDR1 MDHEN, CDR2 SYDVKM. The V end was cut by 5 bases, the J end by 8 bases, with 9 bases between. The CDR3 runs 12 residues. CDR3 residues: CASSPRFEKLFF. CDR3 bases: TGTGCCAGCAGTCCCCGTTTCGAAAAACTGTTTTTT. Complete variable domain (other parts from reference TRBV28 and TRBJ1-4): DVKVTQSSRYLVKRTGEKVFLECVQDMDHENMFWYRQDPGLGLRLIYFSYDVKMKEKGDIPEGYSVSREKKERFSLILESASTNQTSMYLCASSPRFEKLFFGSGTQLSVL.

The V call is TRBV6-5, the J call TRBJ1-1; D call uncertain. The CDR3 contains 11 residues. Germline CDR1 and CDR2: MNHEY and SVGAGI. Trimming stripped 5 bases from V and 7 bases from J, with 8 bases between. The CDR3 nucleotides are TGTGCCAGCAGTACATCTTTTGAAGCTTTCTTT. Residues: CASSTSFEAFF.

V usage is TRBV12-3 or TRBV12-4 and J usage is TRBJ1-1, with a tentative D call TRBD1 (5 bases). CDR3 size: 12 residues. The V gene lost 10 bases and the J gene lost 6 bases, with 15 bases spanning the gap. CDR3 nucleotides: TGTGCCATTCTGGACACGACATCTGAAGCTTTCTTT. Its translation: CAILDTTSEAFF.

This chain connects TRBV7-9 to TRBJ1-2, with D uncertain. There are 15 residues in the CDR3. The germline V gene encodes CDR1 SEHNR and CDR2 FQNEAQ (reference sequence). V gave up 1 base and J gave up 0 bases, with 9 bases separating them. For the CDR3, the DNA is TGTGCCAGCAGCTTAGATCGGGGTTCTAACTATGGCTACACCTTC. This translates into CASSLDRGSNYGYTF.

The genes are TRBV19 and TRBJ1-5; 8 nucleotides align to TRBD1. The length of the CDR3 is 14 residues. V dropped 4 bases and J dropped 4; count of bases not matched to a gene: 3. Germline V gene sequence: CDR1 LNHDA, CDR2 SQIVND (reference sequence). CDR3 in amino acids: CASSTDRGNQPQHF. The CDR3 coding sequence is TGTGCCAGTAGTACTGACAGGGGAAATCAGCCCCAGCATTTT.

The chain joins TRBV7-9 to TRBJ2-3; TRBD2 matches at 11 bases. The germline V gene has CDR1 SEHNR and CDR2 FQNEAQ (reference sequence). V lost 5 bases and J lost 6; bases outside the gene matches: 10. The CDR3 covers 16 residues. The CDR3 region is CASSTSSGGNSDTQYF. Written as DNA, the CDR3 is TGTGCCAGCAGCACCTCTAGCGGGGGGAATTCGGATACGCAGTATTTT.

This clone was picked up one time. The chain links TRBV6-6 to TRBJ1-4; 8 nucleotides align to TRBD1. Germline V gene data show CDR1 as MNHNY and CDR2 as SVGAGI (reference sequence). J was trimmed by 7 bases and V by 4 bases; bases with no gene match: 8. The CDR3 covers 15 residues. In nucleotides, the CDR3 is TGTGCCAGCAGTTCCTCGACAGGGGCTGGTGAAAAACTGTTTTTT. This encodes CASSSSTGAGEKLFF.

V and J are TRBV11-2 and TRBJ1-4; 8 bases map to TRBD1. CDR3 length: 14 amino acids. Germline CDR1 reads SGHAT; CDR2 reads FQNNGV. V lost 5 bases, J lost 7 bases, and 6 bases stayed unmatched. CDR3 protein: CASSPGTGGEKLFF. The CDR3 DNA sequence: TGTGCCAGCAGCCCTGGGACAGGAGGTGAAAAACTGTTTTTT.

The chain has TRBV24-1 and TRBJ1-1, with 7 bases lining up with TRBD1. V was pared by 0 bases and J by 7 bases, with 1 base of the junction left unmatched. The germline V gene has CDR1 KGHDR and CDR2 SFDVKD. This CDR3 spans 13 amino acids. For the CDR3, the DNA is TGTGCCACCAGTGATTTGACAGGGGATGAAGCTTTCTTT. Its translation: CATSDLTGDEAFF.

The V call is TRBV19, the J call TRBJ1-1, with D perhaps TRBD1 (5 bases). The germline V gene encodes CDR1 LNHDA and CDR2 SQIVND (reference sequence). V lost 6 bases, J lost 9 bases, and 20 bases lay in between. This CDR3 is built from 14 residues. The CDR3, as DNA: TGTGCCAGTAGCAATACAGGCGCGTCGTTGAAAGCTTTCTTT. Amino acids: CASSNTGASLKAFF.

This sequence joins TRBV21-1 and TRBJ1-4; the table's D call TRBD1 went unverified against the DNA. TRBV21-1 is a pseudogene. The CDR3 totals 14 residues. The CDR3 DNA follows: TGTGCCAGCAGCATAGGACAGGGGGCAATCACACAGCTTTTT. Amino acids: CASSIGQGAITQLF.

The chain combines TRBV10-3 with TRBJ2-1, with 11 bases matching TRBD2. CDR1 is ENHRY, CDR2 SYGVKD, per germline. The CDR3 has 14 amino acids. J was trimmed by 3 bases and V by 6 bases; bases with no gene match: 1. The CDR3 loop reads CAIRTSGGYNEQFF. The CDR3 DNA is TGTGCCATCAGAACTAGCGGGGGCTACAATGAGCAGTTCTTC.